These T cell receptor beta chains were read from a single sample in a study of T cells expressing NK-cell markers. TCRdb reprocessed the 5' RACE reads and stores each CDR3 protein as one record, lacking DNA. The sample table sets out roughly 420,000 distinct CDR3 sequences. The specimen sequenced was blood T cells: a sorted CD56 or NKG2C T cell subset, CD4+ or CD8+ T cells, or bulk PBMC T cells (not recorded which). Receptor source: a woman between 18 and 70 years old in good health. Each CDR3 is given with its conserved first and last residue.

length	V	J	CDR3
16	TRBV7-2	TRBJ2-3	CASSSPGQGTITTQYF
12	TRBV12-3/TRBV12-4	TRBJ2-3	CASSFFPDTQYF
15	TRBV6-1	TRBJ2-2	CASTASGSFTGELFF
14	TRBV20-1	TRBJ2-7	CSAREGGQSYEQYF
15	TRBV4-1	TRBJ2-3	CASSQDPGRRDTQYF
14	TRBV27	TRBJ1-1	CASSYHSMNTEAFF
15	TRBV6-2/TRBV6-3	TRBJ2-6	CASIPRWSGANVLTF
16	TRBV7-3	TRBJ2-3	CASSFGTGDSTDTQYF
13	TRBV10-3	TRBJ1-1	CAISGTGNTEAFF
14	TRBV29-1	TRBJ2-1	CSVDPGPSYNEQFF
14	TRBV27	TRBJ2-2	CASSFSGGTGELFF
15	TRBV4-2	TRBJ1-3	CASSQEGGTGNTIYF
12	TRBV5-4	TRBJ2-1	CASSWVDNEQFF
15	TRBV4-3	TRBJ1-5	CASSQDGGHGQPQHF
15	TRBV9	TRBJ2-1	CASSGASGYDNEQFF
12	TRBV29-1	TRBJ1-1	CSSRAVNTEAFF
20	TRBV18	TRBJ2-2	CASSPPRGLAGDPHTGELFF
15	TRBV5-1	TRBJ2-1	CASSLEGLAASEQFF
14	TRBV5-4	TRBJ1-2	CASSRDSFNYGYTF
15	TRBV12-3/TRBV12-4	TRBJ1-6	CASIPGPTESSPLHF
16	TRBV3-1	TRBJ2-1	CASSQLGGTNYNEQFF
16	TRBV4-3	TRBJ2-4	CASSQEKTDAKNIQYF
14	TRBV5-4	TRBJ2-7	CASSSQTGLGEQYF
13	TRBV7-2	TRBJ2-1	CASSLLPRDEQFF
16	TRBV10-1	TRBJ2-5	CASIGQRAIQKETQYF
15	TRBV4-3	TRBJ1-4	CASSQGRGANEKLFF
16	TRBV7-9	TRBJ1-4	CASSASGTGNNEKLFF
14	TRBV12-3/TRBV12-4	TRBJ1-2	CASSLDRALGGYTF
15	TRBV18	TRBJ1-5	CASSQGSQGDGPQHF
15	TRBV6-1	TRBJ2-7	CASSEVGLTSYEQYF
17	TRBV29-1	TRBJ1-2	CSVEDPSGTELNYGYTF
13	TRBV9	TRBJ1-2	CASSVGTYDDYTF
13	TRBV6-5	TRBJ2-3	CASSWGGGDTQYF
14	TRBV12-3/TRBV12-4	TRBJ2-7	CASSTRTWSDEQYF
17	TRBV9	TRBJ2-3	CASSVRPSGGVADTQYF
13	TRBV11-2	TRBJ1-2	CASSLGLLGGYTF
14	TRBV20-1	TRBJ2-2	CSARDRRSTGELFF
18	TRBV3-1	TRBJ1-4	CASGFSKGRGTDNEKLFF